These 29 T cell receptor beta chains originate from one sample sequenced in a study of blood T cell repertoires in COVID-19. Profiled with immunoSEQ multiplex PCR; TCRdb holds only in-frame clones, not every one. The top ten hold more than 15% of the sample, which has about 69,000 clones, about 86% seen once. Sequencing used peripheral blood. Source of these receptors: a man aged 35 to 55 with COVID-19, enrolled during active disease.

The chain has TRBV5-1 and TRBJ2-3; a possible D gene is TRBD1 (7 bases). Per germline, CDR1 SGHRS and CDR2 YFSETQ. The V end lost 2 bases, the J end lost 5 bases, and 15 bases lay between the germline ends. The length of the CDR3 is 15 residues. The CDR3 sequence: CASSLLQGGGDTQYF. CDR3 coding DNA: TGCGCCAGCAGCTTATTGCAGGGGGGCGGAGATACGCAGTATTTT.

The sample holds a few counts of this clone. The rearrangement joins TRBV3-1 (or the pseudogene TRBV3-2) to TRBJ2-2; TRBD1 is a possible D gene (6 bases). The CDR3 extends over 14 amino acids. Germline V gives CDR1 LGHDT, CDR2 YNNKEL (reference sequence). Trimming removed 5 bases from V and 6 bases from J, with 13 bases in between. DNA of the CDR3: TGTGCCAGCAGCTTTAATACAGGGTCCGGGGAGCTGTTTTTT. Translated: CASSFNTGSGELFF.

The chain joins TRBV18 to TRBJ1-1, with D perhaps matching TRBD1 (5 bases). The ends were cut back, 3 bases at V and 7 bases at J, with 15 bases in the middle. There are 14 residues in the CDR3. Germline loops: CDR1 KGHSH, CDR2 LQKENI. CDR3 amino acids: CASSPNPQAIEAFF. The CDR3 region has the DNA TGTGCCAGCTCACCTAATCCACAGGCGATTGAAGCTTTCTTT.

V is TRBV27 and J is TRBJ1-1; TRBD1 might be the D (6 bases). V lost 6 bases to trimming and J lost 5 bases, with 19 bases between them. The germline CDR1 and CDR2 sequences are MNHEY and SMNVEV (reference sequence). This CDR3 is built from 15 residues. CDR3 amino acids: CASSSRVAGDTEAFF. The DNA of the CDR3 is TGTGCCAGCAGCTCCAGGGTGGCAGGGGATACTGAAGCTTTCTTT.

The chain combines TRBV11-2 with TRBJ2-1; perhaps TRBD1 as D (5 bases). Germline CDR1 SGHAT, CDR2 FQNNGV. This CDR3 is built from 14 residues. Between the trimmed V and J ends, which lost 0 bases and 9 bases, there was a span of 12 bases. DNA of the CDR3: TGTGCCAGCAGCTTAGAAGGGGCCCACGGTGAGCAGTTCTTC. Translated: CASSLEGAHGEQFF. The whole variable domain, filled in from reference TRBV11-2 and TRBJ2-1, reads EAGVAQSPRYKIIEKRQSVAFWCNPISGHATLYWYQQILGQGPKLLIQFQNNGVVDDSQLPKDRFSAERLKGVDSTLKIQPAKLEDSAVYLCASSLEGAHGEQFFGPGTRLTVL.

The chain has TRBV5-1 and TRBJ2-2, with TRBD2 matching over 13 bases. This CDR3 region has 15 residues. CDR1 and CDR2 from the germline V gene are SGHRS and YFSETQ. The V and J ends lost 4 bases and 9 bases, in that order; junction bases with no gene match: 6. CDR3 protein: CASSRGTSGVRELFF. The CDR3 coding sequence is TGCGCCAGCAGCCGTGGGACTAGCGGGGTGAGGGAGCTGTTTTTT.

In DNA, the CDR3 is TGTGCCAGCAGCTTAGGGACAGGGGTCTACGAGCAGTACTTC. This encodes CASSLGTGVYEQYF. This chain joins TRBV7-9 and TRBJ2-7, with 9 bases lining up with TRBD1. J gave up 3 bases and V 1 base, and 1 base lay outside the gene matches. The CDR3 has 14 residues. Germline V gene lookup returns CDR1 SEHNR and CDR2 FQNEAQ (reference sequence).

This chain uses TRBV5-6 with TRBJ2-5, with unresolved D. The CDR3 length is 12 residues. Germline CDR1 reads SGHDT; CDR2 reads YYEEEE. V shed 4 bases and J shed 4 bases, with 8 bases lying between them. In DNA, the CDR3 is TGTGCCAGCAGCCTATTTAGAGAGACCCAGTACTTC. Its translation is CASSLFRETQYF.

V is TRBV18 and J is TRBJ2-3; D might be TRBD2 (6 bases). Germline V CDR1 and CDR2: KGHSH, LQKENI. The CDR3 is 16 amino acids. V was cut by 3 bases and J by 6 bases, with 19 bases left in between. In DNA form, the CDR3 reads TGTGCCAGCTCACCCACGGGGGTCATCGCACCGGATACGCAGTATTTT. This translates into CASSPTGVIAPDTQYF.

The V call is TRBV11-2, the J call TRBJ2-1; 9 positions agree with TRBD1. CDR3 length: 13 residues. With V trimmed by 5 bases and J by 6 bases, 2 bases remained unmatched. Germline V gene data show CDR1 as SGHAT and CDR2 as FQNNGV. CDR3 sequence reads: CASSVDRGNEQFF. CDR3 nucleotide sequence: TGTGCCAGCAGCGTGGACAGGGGCAATGAGCAGTTCTTC.

The count of this clone is one. This chain links TRBV6-1 with TRBJ1-4, with 7 bases matching TRBD1. Trimming cost V 4 bases and J 4 bases; bases outside gene matches: 15. The CDR3 contains 18 residues. Germline CDR1 is MNHNS and CDR2 is SASEGT. The CDR3 DNA sequence: TGTGCCAGCAGTGCAAACCGGGACAGCCTTTCCCTTAATGAAAAACTGTTTTTT. Protein product: CASSANRDSLSLNEKLFF.

The J gene is TRBJ1-4, the V gene TRBV7-9, with 8 bases fitting TRBD1. The CDR3 consists of 17 residues. V dropped 2 bases and J dropped 1; count of bases not matched to a gene: 6. The germline CDR1 and CDR2 sequences are SEHNR and FQNEAQ (reference sequence). The CDR3 DNA reads TGTGCCAGCAGCTTAAGACAGGGGTTGGGAACTAATGAAAAACTGTTTTTT. Protein sequence: CASSLRQGLGTNEKLFF. The full variable domain, rest sourced from reference TRBV7-9 and TRBJ1-4, is DTGVSQNPRHKITKRGQNVTFRCDPISEHNRLYWYRQTLGQGPEFLTYFQNEAQLEKSRLLSDRFSAERPKGSFSTLEIQRTEQGDSAMYLCASSLRQGLGTNEKLFFGSGTQLSVL.

The CDR3 DNA reads as TGTGCCAGCAGCCGAGGAGGGGGACAGAACACCGGGGAGCTGTTTTTT. Its translation is CASSRGGGQNTGELFF. The chain uses TRBV7-8 and TRBJ2-2, with D tentatively TRBD1 or TRBD2 (6 bases each). Germline lookup yields CDR1 SGHVS and CDR2 FQNEAQ. Trimming took off 5 bases at V and 1 base at J, with 14 bases between the two ends. The CDR3 has 16 residues.

The rearrangement links TRBV2 to TRBJ1-2; 9 nucleotides agree with TRBD1. V was pared by 10 bases and J by 8 bases, with 17 bases of the junction left unmatched. In germline, CDR1 is SNHLY, CDR2 FYNNEI. The CDR3 runs to 15 residues. Here the CDR3 DNA reads TGTGCCACGGGGGGGACAGGGATGGAAGTAGACGGCTACACCTTC. Its protein is CATGGTGMEVDGYTF.

The chain links TRBV5-1 to TRBJ2-2, with D possibly being TRBD1 (5 bases). Per the germline V gene, CDR1 is SGHRS and CDR2 is YFSETQ. The CDR3 loop spans 13 amino acids. Trimming shortened V by 5 bases and J by 3 bases, and 8 bases separated the two germline ends. CDR3 residues: CASRGVYTGELFF. Written as DNA, the CDR3 is TGCGCCAGCAGAGGGGTGTACACCGGGGAGCTGTTTTTT.

The V call is TRBV27, the J call TRBJ2-1, with 8 positions matching TRBD1. CDR3 length: 16 residues. The trim removed 5 bases at V and 4 bases at J, leaving 10 bases unmatched. CDR1 MNHEY and CDR2 SMNVEV come from the germline V gene (reference sequence). CDR3 loop: CASSPNRDRLYNEQFF. The CDR3 DNA is TGTGCCAGCAGTCCGAACCGGGACAGGCTATACAATGAGCAGTTCTTC.

This chain uses TRBV25-1 with TRBJ2-3, with D possibly TRBD2 on 7 matching bases. The CDR3 is made up of 13 amino acids. Germline V CDR1 and CDR2: MGHDK, SYGVNS. Trimming stripped 3 bases from V and 7 bases from J, with 11 bases between. The chain's CDR3 is CASSDGGRYTQYF. DNA of the CDR3: TGTGCCAGCAGTGACGGGGGGCGTTATACGCAGTATTTT. Full variable domain (missing parts from reference TRBV25-1 and TRBJ2-3): EADIYQTPRYLVIGTGKKITLECSQTMGHDKMYWYQQDPGMELHLIHYSYGVNSTEKGDLSSESTVSRIRTEHFPLTLESARPSHTSQYLCASSDGGRYTQYFGPGTRLTVL.

This chain uses TRBV20-1 with TRBJ1-2; D is undetermined. The germline V and J ends were trimmed by 8 bases and 5 bases, with 6 bases remaining between them. This CDR3 comprises 9 residues. Germline CDR1 is DFQATT and CDR2 is SNEGSKA (reference sequence). CDR3 loop: CSTSYGYTF. CDR3 in DNA: TGCAGTACGAGTTATGGCTACACCTTC.

This chain connects TRBV28 to TRBJ2-2; TRBD2 aligns across 9 bases. The trim removed 3 bases at V and 4 bases at J, leaving 0 bases unmatched. This CDR3 has 14 residues. Germline V gene lookup returns CDR1 MDHEN and CDR2 SYDVKM. The CDR3: CASSLRGGTGELFF. The CDR3 nucleotides are TGTGCCAGCAGTTTGCGGGGGGGCACCGGGGAGCTGTTTTTT.

The chain carries TRBV5-1 and TRBJ1-2, with no clear D. The germline V and J ends were trimmed by 5 bases and 5 bases, with 7 bases remaining between them. The length of the CDR3 is 11 residues. Looked up from germline, CDR1 is SGHRS and CDR2 is YFSETQ. CDR3 sequence reads: CASRAEYGYTF. The DNA for the CDR3 is TGCGCCAGCAGGGCAGAATATGGCTACACCTTC.

The chain couples TRBV28 to TRBJ2-7; 7 bases map to TRBD1. V shed 2 bases and J 3 bases; nucleotides not matched to a gene: 7. This CDR3 contains 15 residues. Looked up from germline, CDR1 is MDHEN and CDR2 is SYDVKM. The CDR3 coding sequence is TGTGCCAGCAGTTTAGGGACAGCAGGGAGCTACGAGCAGTACTTC. Protein sequence: CASSLGTAGSYEQYF. The whole variable domain, remainder taken from reference TRBV28 and TRBJ2-7, is DVKVTQSSRYLVKRTGEKVFLECVQDMDHENMFWYRQDPGLGLRLIYFSYDVKMKEKGDIPEGYSVSREKKERFSLILESASTNQTSMYLCASSLGTAGSYEQYFGPGTRLTVT.

This chain links TRBV18 with TRBJ1-5; TRBD1 might be the D (5 bases). CDR1 and CDR2 from the germline V gene are KGHSH and LQKENI. The CDR3 extends over 14 amino acids. The germline V and J ends were trimmed by 1 base and 3 bases, with 7 bases remaining between them. The CDR3 loop is CASSPQGNNQPQHF. The CDR3 DNA sequence: TGTGCCAGCTCACCACAGGGGAACAATCAGCCCCAGCATTTT. Together with reference TRBV18 and TRBJ1-5, the CDR3 gives the full variable domain: NAGVMQNPRHLVRRRGQEARLRCSPMKGHSHVYWYRQLPEEGLKFMVYLQKENIIDESGMPKERFSAEFPKEGPSILRIQQVVRGDSAAYFCASSPQGNNQPQHFGDGTRLSIL.

This clone was seen more than once but under ten times. The sample contains more than one DNA sequence encoding this CDR3. The rearrangement links TRBV5-1 to TRBJ1-5, with 7 bases matching TRBD1. The germline V gene has CDR1 SGHRS and CDR2 YFSETQ. This CDR3 is built from 15 residues. Unmatched junction bases numbered 4, after V lost 0 bases and J lost 4 bases. The CDR3 loop is CASSLGGQRNQPQHF. In nucleotides, the CDR3 is TGCGCCAGCAGCTTGGGGGGACAGAGAAATCAGCCCCAGCATTTT.

V gene TRBV10-2 combines with J gene TRBJ2-7, with D uncertain. CDR1 and CDR2 from the germline V gene are WSHSY and SAAADI. The V and J ends lost 4 bases and 1 base respectively, with 8 bases between them. CDR3 length: 13 amino acids. CDR3 bases: TGCGCCAGCAGTGTGGGCAGGTCCTACGAGCAGTACTTC. Translated: CASSVGRSYEQYF.

This clone was counted between two and nine times. The chain couples TRBV6-1 to TRBJ1-1, with TRBD1 identical over 8 bases. This CDR3 spans 15 amino acids. Per germline, CDR1 MNHNS and CDR2 SASEGT. V shed 2 bases, J shed 4 bases, and the junction held 6 bases outside the gene matches. The DNA of the CDR3 is TGTGCCAGCAGTGAACTACAGGGGGGGACCACTGAAGCTTTCTTT. Amino acids: CASSELQGGTTEAFF.

V and J are TRBV28 and TRBJ1-2; 9 bases agree with TRBD1. The CDR3 covers 16 residues. CDR1 is MDHEN, CDR2 SYDVKM, per germline. Unmatched junction bases numbered 15, after V lost 6 bases and J lost 7 bases. CDR3 DNA sequence: TGTGCCAGCAGCCCCGGGTCGTTACAGGGGGCGCCTGGCTACACCTTC. Protein sequence: CASSPGSLQGAPGYTF.

The CDR3 coding sequence is TGCGCCAGCAGTGAGTCAAGCGGGGGGGACTACGAGCAGTACTTC. Protein product: CASSESSGGDYEQYF. This chain uses TRBV10-1 with TRBJ2-7; 10 bases are a match to TRBD2. The V gene end was trimmed by 0 bases and the J gene end by 3 bases; junction bases not matched to a gene: 2. In germline, CDR1 is WNHNN, CDR2 SYGVQD (reference sequence). There are 15 residues in the CDR3.

V and J are TRBV10-3 and TRBJ1-1, with TRBD1 identical over 9 bases. This CDR3 comprises 15 residues. The J segment lost 2 bases and the V segment lost 4 bases, leaving 5 bases of the junction unmatched. In germline, CDR1 is ENHRY, CDR2 SYGVKD. The CDR3 region has the DNA TGTGCCATCAGTGCGGGACAGGGAGAAAACACTGAAGCTTTCTTT. This translates into CAISAGQGENTEAFF.

J is TRBJ2-2 and V is TRBV19, with 7 positions matching TRBD2. The V gene's germline CDR1 is LNHDA and CDR2 SQIVND (reference sequence). CDR3 size: 15 residues. The J segment lost 10 bases and the V segment lost 5 bases, leaving 13 bases of the junction unmatched. Here the CDR3 reads CASSHPAGSGKELFF. The DNA for the CDR3 is TGTGCCAGTAGTCACCCCGCAGGGAGCGGGAAGGAGCTGTTTTTT.